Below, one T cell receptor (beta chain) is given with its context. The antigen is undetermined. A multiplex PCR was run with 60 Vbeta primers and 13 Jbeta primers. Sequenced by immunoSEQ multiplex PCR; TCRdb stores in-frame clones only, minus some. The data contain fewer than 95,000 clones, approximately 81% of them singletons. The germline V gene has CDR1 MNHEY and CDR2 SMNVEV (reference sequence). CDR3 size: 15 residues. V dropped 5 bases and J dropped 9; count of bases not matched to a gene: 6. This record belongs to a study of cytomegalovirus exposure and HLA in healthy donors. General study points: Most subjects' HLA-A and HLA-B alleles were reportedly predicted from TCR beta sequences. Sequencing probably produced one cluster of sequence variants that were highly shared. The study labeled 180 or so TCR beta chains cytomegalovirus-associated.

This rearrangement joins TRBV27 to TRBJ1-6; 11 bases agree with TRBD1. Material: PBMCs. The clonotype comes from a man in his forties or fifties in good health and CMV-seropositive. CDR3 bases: TGTGCCAGCAGTATCCGGACAGGGGGCACTTCACCCCTCCACTTT. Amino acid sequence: CASSIRTGGTSPLHF.